The sample holds a few counts of the clone carrying this T cell receptor beta chain. The V end lost 5 bases, the J end lost 5 bases, and 13 bases lay between the germline ends. Germline assignment: CDR1 SNHLY and CDR2 FYNNEI. This CDR3 spans 15 amino acids. The data derive from a study of blood T cell repertoires in COVID-19. The wider study: Whether acute or convalescent, the COVID-19 samples came from the United States, Italy and Spain.

Study processing details: From reference gene primer amplification, estimates of nucleated cell counts were derived. The data were produced by immunoSEQ multiplex PCR, yet TCRdb's version contains in-frame clones alone and is incomplete. V, J and clone size were drawn from that table, and D and trimming were deduced from the DNA. This table holds 300,000 to 400,000 clones, 80% to 90% found once. Sequences were obtained from peripheral blood. This receptor was identified in a woman in her twenties or thirties with COVID-19, enrolled during active disease. The rearrangement uses TRBV2 and TRBJ1-6, with D possibly TRBD1 on 6 matching bases. This CDR3 reads CASSRTERDNSPLHF. CDR3 nucleotide sequence: TGTGCCAGCAGTAGGACAGAGAGGGATAATTCACCCCTCCACTTT.